This record looks at one TCR beta chain sequence and its context. The record originates from a study of CD8+CD57+ T cells in acquired aplastic anemia. It was genomic DNA that served as the template for profiling TCR beta VDJ and CDR3. TCRdb reanalysed the reads using MiXCR and keeps one entry per CDR3 protein. Of about 190,000 distinct CDR3 sequences listed, roughly 56% are singletons. The CDR3 length is 18 residues. Germline CDR1 reads SGHVS; CDR2 reads FNYEAQ. Trimming took off 5 bases at V and 7 bases at J, with 26 bases between the two ends. The J gene is TRBJ1-4, the V gene TRBV7-6; perhaps TRBD1 as D (5 bases). The source of this sequence is a human donor in good health, serving as a control. What was sequenced was sorted CD4+, CD8+, or CD8+CD57+ T cells (not recorded which) from PBMCs. This CDR3 reads CASSPGGGLYGSAEKLFF. CDR3 DNA: TGTGCCAGCAGCCCGGGTGGGGGTTTATACGGGTCGGCTGAAAAACTGTTTTTT.